The clone carrying this TCR beta chain was detected once. Antigen unknown. The data stem from a study of STAT3 mutations in large granular lymphocyte leukemia. Study-level background: Roughly half of the longitudinally sequenced T-LGLL patients carried detectable canonical activating STAT3 mutations. Study-wide results and limits: In T-cell large granular lymphocyte leukemia, about half of patients showed multiple immunodominant subclonotypes. After therapy, 6 of 18 patients switched clonotypes, all new clones STAT3 wild type. In several patients, dominant TCR clone burden exceeded STAT3 mutant burden. Samples missed the first appearance of the clone.

Only in-frame clones appear in the TCRdb table, and some are missing; sequencing was by immunoSEQ multiplex PCR. The top ten hold about 6.8% of the sample, which has roughly 22,000 clones, 94% seen once. The sequenced sample was peripheral blood mononuclear cells. The clonotype was recovered from a man aged 40-49 years with T-cell large granular lymphocyte leukemia. Some clones in this sample may be carry-over from other donors' samples.

In DNA, the CDR3 is TGTGCCAGCAGTCCCGGGACTCCCCCCCATGCTTTCTTT. Its translation: CASSPGTPPHAFF. V gene TRBV28 combines with J gene TRBJ1-1, with D tentatively TRBD1 (5 bases). Germline CDR1 and CDR2: MDHEN and SYDVKM. The CDR3 is made up of 13 amino acids. V shed 5 bases and J shed 11 bases, with 18 bases lying between them.